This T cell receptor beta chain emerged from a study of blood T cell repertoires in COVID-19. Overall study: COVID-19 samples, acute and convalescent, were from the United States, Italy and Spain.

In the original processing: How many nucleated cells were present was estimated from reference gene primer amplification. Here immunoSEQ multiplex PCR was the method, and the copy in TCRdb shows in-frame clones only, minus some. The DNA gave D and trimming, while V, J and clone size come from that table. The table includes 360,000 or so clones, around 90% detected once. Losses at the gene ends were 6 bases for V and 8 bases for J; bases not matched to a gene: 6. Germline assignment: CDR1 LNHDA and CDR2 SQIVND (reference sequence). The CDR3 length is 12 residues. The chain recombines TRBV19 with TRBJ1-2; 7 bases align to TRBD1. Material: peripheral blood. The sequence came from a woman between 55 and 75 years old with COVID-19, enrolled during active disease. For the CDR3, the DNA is TGTGCCAGTAGGGGAACAGGGGAGGGCTACACCTTC. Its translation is CASRGTGEGYTF.